This T cell receptor (beta chain) was found in a study of blood T cells in healthy people across ages (dated by TCRdb to 2013 to 2016). With regard to the full study: In model experiments, template switching captured roughly one uniquely barcoded TCR beta cDNA molecule for every two T cells. Using the same blood draw, the study looked at two additional independent replicas of 1 million unique cDNA reads for two donors, one aged 18 to 30 and the other aged 80 or older. Using deep sequencing normalized with unique cDNA molecular identifiers, the study measured how TCR beta repertoire diversity changes with age. The donors were divided into four age groups: young (average around 17 years), middle-aged (approximately 39), aged (62) and long-lived (around 80). To avoid experimental bias, donors of different ages were randomly spread across the sequencing lanes.

The library came from 5' RACE. Sequenced on an Illumina HiSeq 2500. A second about 7 to 12 cycle PCR used a sample-barcoded 5' primer and a J-beta primer mix. Each TCR beta cDNA molecule received a unique molecular identifier from a template-switch 5' adaptor carrying 12 random nucleotides. Each sample yielded at least 2.5 million CDR3-containing paired-end reads. First-strand cDNA synthesis was performed from all RNA using the Mint cDNA synthesis kit, with priming by a TRBC-specific oligonucleotide. Following uracil-DNA glycosylase treatment, a first 18-cycle PCR with universal primers M1SS and BC2_uni_R was performed on all cDNA. In the authors' own workflow: For normalization, 1 million high-quality reads, each with a distinct molecular identifier, were randomly selected from each sample. Instead of being binned into consensus sequences, reads with shared molecular identifiers were discarded. CDR3 identification, clonotype clustering and error correction used MiTCR with a Q25 quality threshold and the strictest error-elimination algorithm. A nonparametric unseen species model with Euler transformation was used to estimate lower-bound total TCR beta diversity. The public reads were reanalyzed by TCRdb: fastp trimming at Q25, MiXCR alignment, in-frame beta chains only. Merged by CDR3 protein, the rows form single entries marked with the most common genes and DNA. What appears here as the V and J calls and clone size reflects TCRdb's work, not the paper's. This sample has roughly 790,000 distinct CDR3 sequences in its table, and roughly 41% of those were observed once. The top ten clones comprise less than 25% of the sample.

The roughly 39 donors, aged about 6 to 100 years, were systemically healthy Caucasian individuals from Russia. Approximately 9.3 milliliters of peripheral blood were collected from each donor into EDTA-treated Vacutainer tubes. Ficoll-Paque density-gradient centrifugation was used to isolate PBMCs, with at least 7 million per sample. Trizol reagent was used to extract total RNA from PBMCs, with at least 6 micrograms per sample. For every donor, flow cytometry on a PBMC aliquot measured the percentage of naive CD45RAhigh/CD27high T cells. Spanning cysteine to phenylalanine, the CDR3 consists of 15 amino acids. The CDR3 DNA has 45 bases and is translated from base 1. At the junction V is shortened by 4 bases and J by 8 bases; bases outside the gene matches: 14. For CDR1 and CDR2, the germline V gene (reference sequence) lists DFQATT and SNEGSKA. Overall study outcomes, separate from this receptor: Observed TCR beta diversity per million T cells fell roughly linearly with age, and a significant reduction was already apparent by age around 36. Estimates of total diversity from one million sequenced T cells were regarded as lower bounds and underestimates. The long-lived group showed more naive CD4+ T cells, fewer expanded clones and increased TCR diversity than the aged group, suggesting age selection. The CMV infection status of donors was not known, potentially confounding age-related changes in expanded clonotypes. Conclusive comparison of naive and antigen-experienced compartments was prevented by the profiling of bulk unsorted PBMCs. The percentage of naive T cells measured by flow cytometry correlated strongly with observed TCR beta diversity.

This clonotype appeared a few times. The antigen it recognizes is unknown. No base qualities exist here, and no much larger clone lies one base off it. The TCR was taken from a woman aged 55-75 years in good health. Sequencing was performed on blood. The rearrangement joined TRBV20-1 to TRBJ2-3; the central 8 bases match TRBD2. Here the CDR3 is given as CSATLGHIGGGTQYF. The nucleotide sequence reads as follows: TGCAGTGCTACGCTAGGACACATCGGGGGGGGTACGCAGTATTTT.